This note documents a single T cell receptor beta chain sequence. Its antigen target is currently unknown. Base-call qualities are not available, and no considerably larger clone is one nucleotide away. The record originates from a study of shared clonotypes between healthy human individuals (TCRdb year 2020). As for the study more broadly: The cohort included three men and a couple of women between 18 and 49 years of age. Per donor, three plates each were used for CD4 naive and CD4 memory, two for CD8 naive, and one for CD8 memory. To estimate repertoire size and how much clonotypes are shared between individuals, the study performed deep sequencing of blood TCR repertoires from 4 to 6 healthy adults. To increase sequencing depth and limit assay-specific biases, different laboratories used diverse techniques to prepare libraries and sequence TCR repertoires. Leukapheresis yielded between about 0.94 and 8.9 billion PBMCs per donor.

The CDR3 spans 13 residues, from the cysteine through the phenylalanine. The kept DNA is CDR3 alone, 39 bases in frame from the first base. V and J are trimmed by 7 bases and 6 bases, and the gene matches miss 1 base of the junction. As encoded in the germline V gene, CDR1 is SGDLS while CDR2 is YYNGEE. TCR CDR3 regions were amplified from genomic DNA by multiplex PCR using the deep immunoSEQ assay. Extracted genomic DNA from each cell subset was spread evenly across all wells of several immunoSEQ 96-well plates, with each plate serving as a replicate. For sorted subsets, around 0.2 ug of genomic DNA, equivalent to roughly 33,000 T cell genomes, went into each replicate PCR. Purified libraries were quantified with a Qubit 3.0 fluorometer, sized on a Bioanalyzer 2100, and re-quantified with the KAPA Library Quantification kit. A separate single-read 150-cycle Illumina NextSeq 550 flow cell was used to sequence each immunoSEQ 96-well plate. The authors' pipeline ran thus. Because only junctional sequences without quality scores were contained in the immunoSEQ output, filtering matching that applied to full-length reads could not be performed. To assign V/J genes and CDR3, sequences were annotated against IMGT germline references using PyIR, a Python wrapper for IgBLAST v1.9. Reads with weak V/J assignments (E-value above 1e-6), missing CDR3, stop codons, out-of-frame junctions, or ambiguous translated residues were removed. V3J clonotypes were defined as sequences sharing the same inferred V gene, J gene, and CDR3 amino acid sequence. Percentage overlap between repertoires was computed as shared unique clonotypes divided by the size of the smaller repertoire. Three approaches were used to assess repertoire richness: RTK rarefaction, the Chao1 estimator, and Recon v2.1 estimates of unobserved clonotypes. For all TCRbeta clonotypes obtained by the gDNA method from a handful of donors, generation probabilities were computed with OLGA. TCRdb holds this immuneACCESS table with in-frame rearrangements only. Some clones are missing; in checked studies, unresolved V genes explain under half, and the rest has no known cause. V and J calls and clone size come straight from that table; D and trimming were deduced from the DNA. For this sample there are 2 million to 2.5 million clones; around 95% appear just once. Of the sample, 0.1% to 0.15% is held by the ten largest clones.

Donors were healthy HIV-negative adults with no recently reported acute infections or vaccinations. Every donor was a Caucasian adult residing in Nashville, Tennessee, USA. CD4+ T cells were enriched by magnetic negative selection; naive cells were then positively selected on CD45RA, and the negative fraction formed the memory subset. After blood collection by leukapheresis, PBMCs were isolated using Ficoll-Histopaque density gradient centrifugation and then cryopreserved in the vapor phase of liquid nitrogen. Analytical flow cytometry was used to check the purity and quantity of each magnetically sorted T cell population. From each sorted fraction, genomic DNA was isolated and quantified by UV absorbance on a Nanodrop 2000c. The investigation overall reported the following: Approximately 5% of naive CD4, more than 3% of naive CD8, approximately 2.2% of memory CD4, and less than 0.45% of memory CD8 clonotypes were shared across several donors. Naive subsets generally had larger estimated clonotype richness than memory subsets did. The genetic and exposure-history diversity represented was limited by the small number of donors. Compared with non-shared clonotypes, the clonotypes found in all four sorted-subset donors had higher generation probabilities. Even with the large sequencing depth, rarefaction of the sorted-subset datasets indicated that sequencing was incomplete. Pairwise subsampling led to the expectation that sequencing depth would affect the degree of clonotype sharing among donors. Sampling was limited to blood, and TCR repertoires in tissue likely differ from TCR repertoires in blood.

Sequences were obtained from naive CD4+ T cells sorted from blood. The label giving this sample's cell subset or site can be read as: CD45RA+ positively selected. The clonotype comes from a young man in good health. This receptor chain uses TRBV9 and TRBJ2-3, and 14 junctional nucleotides match TRBD2. CDR3 loop: CASGLAGGDTQYF. The sequenced DNA is TGTGCCAGCGGACTAGCGGGAGGCGATACGCAGTATTTT.